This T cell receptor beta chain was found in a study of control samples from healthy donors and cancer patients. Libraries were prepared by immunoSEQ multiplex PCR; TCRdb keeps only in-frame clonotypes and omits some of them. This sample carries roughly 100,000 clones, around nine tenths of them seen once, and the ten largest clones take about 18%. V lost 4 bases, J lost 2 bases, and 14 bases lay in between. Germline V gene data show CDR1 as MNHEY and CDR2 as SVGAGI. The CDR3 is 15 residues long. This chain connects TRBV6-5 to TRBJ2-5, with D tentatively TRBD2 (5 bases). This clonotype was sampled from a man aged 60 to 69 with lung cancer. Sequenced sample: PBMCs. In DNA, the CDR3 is TGTGCCAGCAGTTTTTTACGGGAAACTCAAGAGACCCAGTACTTC. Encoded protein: CASSFLRETQETQYF.